A single sample is the source of the 10 T cell receptor beta chains below, sequenced in a study of cytomegalovirus exposure and HLA in healthy donors. This PCR relied on a set of 60 Vbeta primers and 13 Jbeta primers. Clones were read by immunoSEQ multiplex PCR, and TCRdb kept only the in-frame ones, dropping some. The repertoire includes about 140,000 clones, 72% of them detected once, and 2% to 2.5% sits in the top ten. The sample taken for sequencing was PBMCs. The receptors here all came from a middle-aged man in good health and CMV-seronegative.

V is TRBV27 and J is TRBJ2-4; 8 bases align to TRBD1. Germline CDR1 is MNHEY and CDR2 is SMNVEV (reference sequence). The CDR3 runs 14 residues. With 0 bases clipped from V and 8 bases from J, the junction kept 3 bases outside the gene matches. The CDR3 DNA reads as TGTGCCAGCAGTTTATCGTCCAGGGGGCACATTCAGTACTTC. It translates to CASSLSSRGHIQYF.

This rearrangement joins TRBV18 to TRBJ1-1, with 7 bases fitting TRBD1. After removal of 1 base from V and 0 bases from J, the junction contained 8 bases not matched to a gene. Looked up from germline, CDR1 is KGHSH and CDR2 is LQKENI. There are 17 residues in the CDR3. The CDR3 loop is CASSPRTGQLLNTEAFF. In nucleotides, the CDR3 is TGTGCCAGCTCACCACGGACGGGACAGCTTTTGAACACTGAAGCTTTCTTT. Combining the CDR3 with reference TRBV18 and TRBJ1-1 gives the whole variable domain NAGVMQNPRHLVRRRGQEARLRCSPMKGHSHVYWYRQLPEEGLKFMVYLQKENIIDESGMPKERFSAEFPKEGPSILRIQQVVRGDSAAYFCASSPRTGQLLNTEAFFGQGTRLTVV.

The chain links TRBV5-1 to TRBJ2-3, with 12 positions matching TRBD2. CDR3 size: 18 residues. CDR1 and CDR2 (germline): SGHRS, YFSETQ. Trimming removed 7 bases from V and 2 bases from J; junction bases left unmatched: 14. CDR3 coding DNA: TGCGCCAGCCATCCGGACACTAGCGGGAGGAGGGCCACAGATACGCAGTATTTT. This translates into CASHPDTSGRRATDTQYF.

This chain connects TRBV2 to TRBJ1-6; D is ambiguous. Germline V lookup: CDR1 SNHLY, CDR2 FYNNEI. The CDR3 loop spans 17 amino acids. Trimming shortened V by 2 bases and J by 0 bases, and 11 bases separated the two germline ends. The CDR3 bases are TGTGCCAGCAGTGAACAGAGACGGAGCTCCTATAATTCACCCCTCCACTTT. It yields the protein CASSEQRRSSYNSPLHF.

This clone is a singleton in its sample. This chain uses TRBV9 with TRBJ1-3; D might be TRBD1 (5 bases). The CDR3 consists of 16 residues. V gave up 0 bases and J gave up 3 bases, with 13 bases separating them. Germline values: CDR1 SGDLS, CDR2 YYNGEE. The CDR3 DNA follows: TGTGCCAGCAGCGTAGCTACTACTACAGGTGGAAACACCATATATTTT. It translates to CASSVATTTGGNTIYF.

This chain joins TRBV6-1 and TRBJ1-3; 8 nucleotides line up with TRBD1. Germline CDR1 is MNHNS and CDR2 is SASEGT. V lost 0 bases, J lost 3 bases, and 4 bases stayed unmatched. The CDR3 has 16 amino acids. CDR3 region: CASSEAQGAYGNTIYF. CDR3 nucleotides: TGTGCCAGCAGTGAAGCTCAGGGGGCGTATGGAAACACCATATATTTT.

The rearrangement uses TRBV14 and TRBJ2-3, with TRBD1 identical over 8 bases. Germline V gene lookup returns CDR1 SGHDN and CDR2 FVKESK. CDR3 length: 17 residues. V gave up 2 bases and J gave up 2 bases; unmatched junction bases: 9. The CDR3 bases are TGTGCCAGCAGCCAAATTTTCGGACAGGGCTACACAGATACGCAGTATTTT. The encoded protein is CASSQIFGQGYTDTQYF.

The sample holds a few counts of this clone. The chain employs TRBV2 and TRBJ2-3, with D hard to call. The CDR3 loop spans 13 amino acids. The V end was cut by 6 bases, the J end by 0 bases, with 7 bases between. Germline values: CDR1 SNHLY, CDR2 FYNNEI. CDR3 loop: CASSLSSTDTQYF. The CDR3 DNA sequence: TGTGCCAGCAGCTTATCTAGCACAGATACGCAGTATTTT.

V and J are TRBV4-2 and TRBJ2-1; 11 bases map to TRBD2. The CDR3 extends over 19 amino acids. The germline V gene has CDR1 LGHNA and CDR2 YNFKEQ. With V trimmed by 1 base and J by 4 bases, 12 bases remained unmatched. CDR3 nucleotides: TGTGCCAGCAGCCAAGTGCGGGTAGCGGGGGGGGAGCGTTACAATGAGCAGTTCTTC. This encodes CASSQVRVAGGERYNEQFF.

This clone is a singleton in its sample. This CDR3 reads CASRTGREEYF. CDR3 nucleotide sequence: TGTGCCAGCCGGACAGGGCGAGAGGAGTACTTC. V usage is TRBV11-2 and J usage is TRBJ2-7; TRBD1 aligns across 8 bases. CDR1 and CDR2 from the germline V gene are SGHAT and FQNNGV. The CDR3 is 11 residues long. Trimming removed 8 bases from V and 11 bases from J; junction bases left unmatched: 8.